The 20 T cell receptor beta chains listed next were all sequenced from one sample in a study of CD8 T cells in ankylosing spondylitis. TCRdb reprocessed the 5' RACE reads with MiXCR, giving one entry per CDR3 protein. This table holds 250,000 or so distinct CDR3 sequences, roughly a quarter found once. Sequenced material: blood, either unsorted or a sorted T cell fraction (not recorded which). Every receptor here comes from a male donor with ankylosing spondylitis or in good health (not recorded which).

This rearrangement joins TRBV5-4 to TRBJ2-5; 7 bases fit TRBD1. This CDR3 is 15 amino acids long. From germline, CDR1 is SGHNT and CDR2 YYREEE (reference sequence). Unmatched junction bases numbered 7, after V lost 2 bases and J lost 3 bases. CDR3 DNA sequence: TGTGCCAGCAGCTTTGAATCGACAGGGAAAGAGACCCAGTACTTC. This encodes CASSFESTGKETQYF.

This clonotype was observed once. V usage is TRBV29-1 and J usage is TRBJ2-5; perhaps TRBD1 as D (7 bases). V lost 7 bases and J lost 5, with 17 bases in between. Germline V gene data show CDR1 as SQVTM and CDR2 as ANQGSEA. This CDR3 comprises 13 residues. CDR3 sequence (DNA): TGCAGCGCCGCTGGAGGGGGCGGGGAGACCCAGTACTTC. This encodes CSAAGGGGETQYF.

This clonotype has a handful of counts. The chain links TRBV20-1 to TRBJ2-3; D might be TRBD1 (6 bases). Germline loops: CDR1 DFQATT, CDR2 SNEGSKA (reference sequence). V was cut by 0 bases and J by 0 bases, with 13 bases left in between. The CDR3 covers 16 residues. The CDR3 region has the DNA TGCAGTGCTAGAGATTTGTGGGGGCCCAGCACAGATACGCAGTATTTT. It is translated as CSARDLWGPSTDTQYF.

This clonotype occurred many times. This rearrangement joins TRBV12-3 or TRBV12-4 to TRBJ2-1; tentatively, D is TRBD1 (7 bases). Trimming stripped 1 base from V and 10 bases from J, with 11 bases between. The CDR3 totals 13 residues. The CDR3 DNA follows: TGTGCCAGCAGTTTAGGGCAGGGGGGCGAGCAGTTCTTC. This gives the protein CASSLGQGGEQFF.

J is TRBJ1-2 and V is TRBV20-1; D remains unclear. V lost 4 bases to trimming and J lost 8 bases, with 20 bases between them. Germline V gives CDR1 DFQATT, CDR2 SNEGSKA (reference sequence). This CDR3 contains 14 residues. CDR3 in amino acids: CSATGGETRWGYTF. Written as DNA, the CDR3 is TGCAGTGCTACCGGCGGGGAAACTCGGTGGGGCTACACCTTC.

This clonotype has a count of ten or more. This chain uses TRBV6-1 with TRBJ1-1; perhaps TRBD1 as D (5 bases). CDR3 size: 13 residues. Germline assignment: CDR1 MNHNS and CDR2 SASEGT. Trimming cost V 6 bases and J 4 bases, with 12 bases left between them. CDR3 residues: CASRDTVGTEAFF. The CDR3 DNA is TGTGCCAGCAGGGACACCGTGGGCACTGAAGCTTTCTTT.

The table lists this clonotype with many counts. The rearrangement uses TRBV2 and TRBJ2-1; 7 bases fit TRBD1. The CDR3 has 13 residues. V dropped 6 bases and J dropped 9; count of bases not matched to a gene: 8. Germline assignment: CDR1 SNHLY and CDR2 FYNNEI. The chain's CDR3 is CASSQEGAGEQFF. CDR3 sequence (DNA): TGTGCCAGCAGCCAAGAGGGGGCCGGTGAGCAGTTCTTC.

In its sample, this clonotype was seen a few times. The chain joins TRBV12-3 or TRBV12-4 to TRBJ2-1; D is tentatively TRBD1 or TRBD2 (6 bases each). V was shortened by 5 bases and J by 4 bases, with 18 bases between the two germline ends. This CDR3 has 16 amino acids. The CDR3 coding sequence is TGTGCCAGCAGTCCCGCCCGGGGGCGCCGGTACAATGAGCAGTTCTTC. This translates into CASSPARGRRYNEQFF.

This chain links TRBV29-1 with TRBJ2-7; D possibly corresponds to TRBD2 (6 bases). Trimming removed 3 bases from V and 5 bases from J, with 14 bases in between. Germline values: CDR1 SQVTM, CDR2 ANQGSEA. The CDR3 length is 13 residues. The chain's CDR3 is CSVDRGSGNEQYF. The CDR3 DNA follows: TGCAGCGTTGATCGGGGGTCCGGCAACGAGCAGTACTTC.

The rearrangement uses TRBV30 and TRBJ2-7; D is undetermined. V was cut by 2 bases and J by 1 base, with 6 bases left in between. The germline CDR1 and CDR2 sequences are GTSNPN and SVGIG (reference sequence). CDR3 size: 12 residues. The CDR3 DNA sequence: TGTGCCTGGAGTCCCAGTTCCTACGAGCAGTACTTC. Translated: CAWSPSSYEQYF.

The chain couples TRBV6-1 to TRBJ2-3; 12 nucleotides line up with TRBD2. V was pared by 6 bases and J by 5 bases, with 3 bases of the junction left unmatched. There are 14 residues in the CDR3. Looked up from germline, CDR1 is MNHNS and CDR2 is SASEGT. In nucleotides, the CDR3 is TGTGCCAGCAGGCTAGCGGGGGGGAAAGATACGCAGTATTTT. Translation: CASRLAGGKDTQYF.

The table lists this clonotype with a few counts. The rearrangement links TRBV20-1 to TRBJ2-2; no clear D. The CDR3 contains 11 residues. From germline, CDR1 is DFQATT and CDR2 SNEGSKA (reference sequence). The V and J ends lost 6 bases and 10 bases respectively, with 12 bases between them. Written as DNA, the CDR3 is TGCAGTGCCCGGTTGTTCGAGGAGCTGTTTTTT. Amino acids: CSARLFEELFF.

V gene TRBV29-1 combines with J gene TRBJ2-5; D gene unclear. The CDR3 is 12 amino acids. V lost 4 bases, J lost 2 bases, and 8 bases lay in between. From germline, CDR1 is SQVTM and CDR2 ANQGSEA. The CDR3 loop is CSVGQTQETQYF. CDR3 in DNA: TGCAGCGTTGGGCAAACACAAGAGACCCAGTACTTC.

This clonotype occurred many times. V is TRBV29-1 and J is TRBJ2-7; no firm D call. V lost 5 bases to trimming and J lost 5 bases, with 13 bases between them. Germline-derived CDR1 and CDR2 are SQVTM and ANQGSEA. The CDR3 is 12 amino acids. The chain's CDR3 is CSVSPGPHEQYF. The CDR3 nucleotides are TGCAGCGTTAGCCCAGGTCCCCACGAGCAGTACTTC.

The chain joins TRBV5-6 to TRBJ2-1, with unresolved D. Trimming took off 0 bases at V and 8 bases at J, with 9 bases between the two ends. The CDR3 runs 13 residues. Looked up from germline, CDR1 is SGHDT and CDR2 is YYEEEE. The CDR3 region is CASSLVTTDEQFF. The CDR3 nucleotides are TGTGCCAGCAGCTTGGTTACGACCGATGAGCAGTTCTTC.

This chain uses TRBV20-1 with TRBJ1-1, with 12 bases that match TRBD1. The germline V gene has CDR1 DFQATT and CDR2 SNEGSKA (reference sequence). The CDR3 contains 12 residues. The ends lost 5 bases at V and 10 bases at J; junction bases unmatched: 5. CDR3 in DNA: TGCAGTGCTCGGGACAGGGGGCGCGGAGCTTTCTTT. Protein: CSARDRGRGAFF.

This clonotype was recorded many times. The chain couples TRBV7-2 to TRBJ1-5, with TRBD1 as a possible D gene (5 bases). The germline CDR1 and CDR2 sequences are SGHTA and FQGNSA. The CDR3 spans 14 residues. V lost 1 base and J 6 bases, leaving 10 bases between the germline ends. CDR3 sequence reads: CASSLGGGAQPQHF. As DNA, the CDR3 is TGTGCCAGCAGCTTAGGTGGGGGAGCTCAGCCCCAGCATTTT. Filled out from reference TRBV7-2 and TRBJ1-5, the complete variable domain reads GAGVSQSPSNKVTEKGKDVELRCDPISGHTALYWYRQSLGQGLEFLIYFQGNSAPDKSGLPSDRFSAERTGGSVSTLTIQRTQQEDSAVYLCASSLGGGAQPQHFGDGTRLSIL.

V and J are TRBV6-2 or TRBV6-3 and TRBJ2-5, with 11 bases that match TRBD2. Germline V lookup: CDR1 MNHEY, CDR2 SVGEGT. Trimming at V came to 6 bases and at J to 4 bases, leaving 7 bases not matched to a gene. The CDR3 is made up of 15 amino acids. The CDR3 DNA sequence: TGTGCCAGCAGCCCACTAGCGGGGGAGGGAGAGACCCAGTACTTC. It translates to CASSPLAGEGETQYF.

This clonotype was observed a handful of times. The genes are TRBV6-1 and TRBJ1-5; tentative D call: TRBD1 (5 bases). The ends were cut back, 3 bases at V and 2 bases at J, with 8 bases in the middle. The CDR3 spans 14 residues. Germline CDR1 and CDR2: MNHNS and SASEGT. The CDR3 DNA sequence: TGTGCCAGCAGTGACAGGGTAGGCAATCAGCCCCAGCATTTT. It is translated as CASSDRVGNQPQHF.

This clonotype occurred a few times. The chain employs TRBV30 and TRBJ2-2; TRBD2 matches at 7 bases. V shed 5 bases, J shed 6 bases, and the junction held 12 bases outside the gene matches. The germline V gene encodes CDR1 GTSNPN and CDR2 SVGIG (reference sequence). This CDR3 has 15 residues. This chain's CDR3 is CAWQALRGRAGELFF. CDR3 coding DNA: TGTGCCTGGCAAGCCCTGCGGGGGAGAGCCGGGGAGCTGTTTTTT.